This T cell receptor (beta chain) derives from a study of shared clonotypes between healthy human individuals (TCRdb year 2020). For context, the study as a whole: The cohort comprised a couple of women and a few men aged 18 to 49 years. The study deeply sequenced blood TCR repertoires of five healthy adults to estimate repertoire size and the extent of clonotype sharing between individuals. To increase sequencing depth and limit assay-specific biases, different laboratories used diverse techniques to prepare libraries and sequence TCR repertoires. Between about 0.85 and 9.5 billion PBMCs per donor were obtained by leukapheresis.

Trimming takes 3 bases from V and 0 bases from J, and the germline ends sit 8 bases apart. From a lookup of the germline V gene, CDR1 and CDR2 are MDHEN and SYDVKM. The CDR3 goes from the cysteine to the phenylalanine over 15 residues. The DNA shown is the 45-base CDR3, in frame from base 1. With regard to this clone: The specificity of this receptor is unknown. Base qualities are not at hand, and no much larger clone is one base apart.

General conclusions and limits of the study: Sampling was restricted to blood, and TCR repertoires in tissue are likely to differ from TCR repertoires in blood. Because the study included a small number of donors, the genetic and exposure-history diversity represented was limited. Based on pairwise subsampling, the degree of clonotype sharing among donors was expected to be affected by sequencing depth.

Using the deep immunoSEQ assay, TCR CDR3 regions were amplified from genomic DNA by multiplex PCR. For each cell subset, the extracted genomic DNA was distributed evenly across all wells of several immunoSEQ 96-well plates, and each plate served as one replicate. For unsorted PBMC, each replicate PCR was loaded with about 280 ng genomic DNA, equivalent to approximately 33,000 T cell genomes. Genomic DNA from unsorted PBMC was sequenced over ten immunoSEQ deep assay plates. Purified libraries were measured with a Qubit 3.0 fluorometer, size-checked on a Bioanalyzer 2100, and measured again with the KAPA Library Quantification kit. A separate single-read 150-cycle Illumina NextSeq 550 flow cell was used to sequence each immunoSEQ 96-well plate. In the authors' own workflow: The immunoSEQ output contained only junctional sequences without quality scores, so filtering could not match that applied to full-length reads. Sequences were annotated with PyIR, a Python wrapper for IgBLAST v1.9, using IMGT germline references to assign V/J genes and CDR3. Reads with weak V/J assignments (E-value above 1e-6), missing CDR3, stop codons, out-of-frame junctions, or ambiguous translated residues were removed. V3J clonotypes were defined as sequences sharing the same inferred V gene, J gene, and CDR3 amino acid sequence. The percentage overlap between two repertoires was calculated by dividing the number of shared unique clonotypes by the size of the smaller repertoire. Richness of each repertoire was evaluated using RTK rarefaction, the Chao1 estimator, and Recon v2.1 estimates of unobserved clonotypes. TCRdb's version of the immuneACCESS table is confined to in-frame rearrangements and falls short of the full clone set. An unresolved V gene accounts for under half of the shortfall where checked; the remainder is of unknown origin. The V and J calls and clone size come from that table; D and trimming were worked out from the DNA. The sample includes about 490,000 clones, with approximately 81% observed a single time. Jointly, the top ten make up roughly 12% of the sample.

The donors were healthy, HIV-negative adults with no recently reported acute infections or vaccinations. All donors were Caucasian adults living in Nashville, Tennessee, USA. For unsorted samples, some 100 million PBMCs were counted and genomic DNA was extracted with the QIAamp DNA Blood Mini kit. Blood was collected by leukapheresis, and PBMCs were isolated by Ficoll-Histopaque density gradient centrifugation and then cryopreserved in liquid nitrogen vapor phase. The TCR was taken from a woman aged 40-49 years in good health. Some clones in this sample may be carry-over from other donors' samples. The rearranged chain carries TRBV28 and TRBJ1-4; the D gene is not confidently resolved. Sequenced sample: PBMCs. The CDR3 protein sequence reads: CASSFEGSTNEKLFF. At the DNA level, the sequence is TGTGCCAGCAGTTTTGAAGGCTCAACTAATGAAAAACTGTTTTTT.